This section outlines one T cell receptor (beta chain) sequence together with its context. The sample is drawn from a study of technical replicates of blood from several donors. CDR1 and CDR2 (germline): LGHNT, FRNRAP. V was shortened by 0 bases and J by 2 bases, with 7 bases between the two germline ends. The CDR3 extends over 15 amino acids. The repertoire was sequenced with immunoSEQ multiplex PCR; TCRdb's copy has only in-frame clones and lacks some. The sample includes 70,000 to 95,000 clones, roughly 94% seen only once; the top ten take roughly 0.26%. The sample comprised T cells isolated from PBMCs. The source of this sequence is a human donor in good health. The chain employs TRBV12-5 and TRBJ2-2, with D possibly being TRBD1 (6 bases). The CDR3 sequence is CASGLVQGNTGELFF. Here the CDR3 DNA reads TGTGCTAGTGGTTTGGTACAGGGTAACACCGGGGAGCTGTTTTTT.